This T cell receptor (beta chain) was recovered during a study of T cell changes during pregnancy in multiple sclerosis (dated by TCRdb to between 2019 and 2020). In the study overall: The study looked at changes in the T cell repertoire across pregnancy in women with multiple sclerosis.

Comments on this clone: This receptor's antigen is unknown. No per-base quality is available; no much larger clone lies one base away.

Library generation was performed with the immunoSEQ multiplex PCR assay. The clones in this table, taken by TCRdb from immuneACCESS, are in-frame only. Not every clone is retained; where verified, under half of the shortfall comes from an unresolved V gene, and the cause of the rest is unknown. The sample table contains some 38,000 clones; only one count was recorded for approximately 89% of them. Over 0.65% of the sample is in the top ten clones. As encoded in the germline V gene, CDR1 is SGHVS while CDR2 is FNYEAQ. Inclusive of the bounding cysteine and phenylalanine, the CDR3 is 20 residues long. Solely the CDR3 DNA is kept, with 60 bases framed from the first base. The germline V and J ends show losses of 4 bases and 0 bases respectively, and no gene match explains 13 bases of the junction.

Recombination connected TRBV7-6 to TRBJ2-7; the central 15 bases match TRBD2. Sequenced here: CD4+ T cells from peripheral blood mononuclear cells, sampled in the second trimester of pregnancy. The TCR originated in a female donor in good health, enrolled as a control in a pregnancy study. The CDR3 corresponds to CASSYGPGTSGGTSSYEQYF. The nucleotides read TGTGCCAGCAGCTACGGACCCGGGACTAGCGGGGGGACGAGCTCCTACGAGCAGTACTTC.